The 27 T cell receptor beta chains below come from one sample, sequenced in a study of OX40 agonist ivuxolimab in advanced cancers. TCRdb's table, derived via immunoSEQ multiplex PCR, lists solely in-frame clones and lacks some. The sample gives under 70,000 clones, 70% to 90% of which show up once; approximately 12% is in the top ten. Here the sequenced sample was CD4+ or CD8+ T cells sorted from blood, taken in a trial of the OX40 agonist ivuxolimab. The receptors stem from an adult with an advanced solid tumor such as melanoma, head and neck, liver or kidney cancer.

The chain is built from TRBV7-9 and TRBJ2-2; TRBD1 aligns across 7 bases. The CDR3 is 16 residues long. CDR1 is SEHNR and CDR2 is FQNEAQ in the germline V gene (reference sequence). V shed 6 bases, J shed 5 bases, and the junction held 12 bases outside the gene matches. CDR3 loop: CASRDPGQRRTGELFF. The CDR3 nucleotides are TGTGCCAGCAGAGATCCGGGACAGAGGCGGACCGGGGAGCTGTTTTTT.

V gene TRBV5-4 combines with J gene TRBJ2-5; D is perhaps TRBD1 (6 bases). The end of the DNA aligns better with TRBJ2-7, so the J call may be wrong. CDR1 and CDR2 (germline): SGHNT, YYREEE (reference sequence). The CDR3 is 14 amino acids. CDR3 DNA sequence: TGTGCCAGCAGCTTGAGGGGGAAGACCTACGAGCAGTACTTC. It is translated as CASSLRGKTYEQYF.

The chain links TRBV5-8 to TRBJ1-5; D is unresolved. Looked up from germline, CDR1 is SGHTS and CDR2 is YDEGEE. There are 13 residues in the CDR3. V was trimmed by 2 bases and J by 6 bases, leaving 9 bases between them. The DNA for the CDR3 is TGTGCCAGCAGCTTCATCACAACTCAGCCCCAGCATTTT. Amino acids: CASSFITTQPQHF.

The chain uses TRBV6-6 and TRBJ2-2; D may be TRBD1 or TRBD2 (5 bases each). The germline CDR1 and CDR2 sequences are MNHNY and SVGAGI (reference sequence). V was shortened by 4 bases and J by 5 bases, with 17 bases between the two germline ends. This CDR3 is built from 16 residues. CDR3 protein: CASSFPGRLETGELFF. CDR3 bases: TGTGCCAGCAGTTTTCCGGGACGCCTGGAGACCGGGGAGCTGTTTTTT.

V gene TRBV6-5 combines with J gene TRBJ1-2, with D uncertain. V lost 4 bases and J lost 0, with 12 bases in between. Germline V gene lookup returns CDR1 MNHEY and CDR2 SVGAGI. This CDR3 is 15 amino acids long. The CDR3 bases are TGTGCCAGCAGTTCCATCGGGGTTACTAACTATGGCTACACCTTC. Protein: CASSSIGVTNYGYTF.

This clone came up once. V gene TRBV25-1 combines with J gene TRBJ2-1; D might be TRBD1 (5 bases). The CDR3 runs 13 residues. With 3 bases removed from V and 5 bases from J, the gap between germline ends came to 8 bases. Germline CDR1 is MGHDK and CDR2 is SYGVNS. CDR3 DNA sequence: TGTGCCAGCAGTGAGGGGCCCGACAATGAGCAGTTCTTC. Its protein product is CASSEGPDNEQFF.

This clone was seen a single time. The V gene is TRBV5-4, the J gene TRBJ2-1; TRBD2 is a possible D gene (6 bases). The CDR3 length is 15 residues. Germline values: CDR1 SGHNT, CDR2 YYREEE (reference sequence). V was clipped by 6 bases and J by 9 bases, with 22 bases between them. Here the CDR3 DNA reads TGTGCCAGCAACCCTGGGGTGGGGGGTGGTATTGAGCAGTTCTTC. Translation: CASNPGVGGGIEQFF.

This rearrangement joins TRBV28 to TRBJ2-2; D might be TRBD1 (6 bases). This CDR3 spans 11 amino acids. Germline assignment: CDR1 MDHEN and CDR2 SYDVKM. V lost 5 bases to trimming and J lost 9 bases, with 7 bases between them. The CDR3 DNA reads TGTGCCAGCAGTAGGGGGAGGGAGCTGTTTTTT. Amino acids: CASSRGRELFF.

The gene calls are TRBV7-8 and TRBJ1-4; 9 nucleotides align to TRBD1. This CDR3 has 17 residues. Trimming cost V 6 bases and J 5 bases; bases outside gene matches: 13. Germline V gene sequence: CDR1 SGHVS, CDR2 FQNEAQ. The CDR3 sequence is CASSHYRDRDPNEKLFF. The CDR3 nucleotides read TGTGCCAGCAGTCACTACCGGGACAGGGACCCGAATGAAAAACTGTTTTTT.

The chain uses TRBV9 and TRBJ2-2; D is ambiguous. This CDR3 is 16 amino acids long. Trimming removed 0 bases from V and 5 bases from J, with 14 bases in between. The V gene's germline CDR1 is SGDLS and CDR2 YYNGEE. As DNA, the CDR3 is TGTGCCAGCAGCGTAGGTGGGCTGAGGCTTACCGGGGAGCTGTTTTTT. This translates into CASSVGGLRLTGELFF.

In this sample, this clone turned up a few times. The chain couples TRBV27 to TRBJ1-5, with D uncertain. This CDR3 spans 14 amino acids. With 5 bases removed from V and 1 base from J, the gap between germline ends came to 9 bases. CDR1 is MNHEY and CDR2 is SMNVEV in the germline V gene (reference sequence). The CDR3 DNA is TGTGCCAGCAGTAACATCGGGAGCAATCAGCCCCAGCATTTT. It is translated as CASSNIGSNQPQHF.

The V and J genes are TRBV13 and TRBJ1-5; unclear D gene. V shed 4 bases and J shed 2 bases, with 18 bases lying between them. From germline, CDR1 is PRHDT and CDR2 FYEKMQ (reference sequence). The CDR3 sequence is 17 residues long. This CDR3 reads CASSWAPVGRGNQPQHF. The DNA for the CDR3 is TGTGCCAGCAGCTGGGCCCCAGTGGGAAGGGGCAATCAGCCCCAGCATTTT.

Only a few counts were recorded for this clone. V usage is TRBV19 and J usage is TRBJ1-2, with TRBD1 identical over 9 bases. The length of the CDR3 is 15 residues. Germline CDR1 and CDR2: LNHDA and SQIVND (reference sequence). J gave up 6 bases and V 6 bases, and 11 bases lay outside the gene matches. The CDR3 DNA reads TGTGCCAGTAGCAACCCCTGGACAGGGGATGATGGCTACACCTTC. Amino acid sequence: CASSNPWTGDDGYTF.

In this sample, this clone turned up once. This chain joins TRBV5-1 and TRBJ2-7, with D perhaps assigned TRBD1 or TRBD2 (5 bases each). In germline, CDR1 is SGHRS, CDR2 YFSETQ. Trimming shortened V by 6 bases and J by 0 bases, and 13 bases separated the two germline ends. The CDR3 covers 14 residues. CDR3 in amino acids: CASTPGRSSYEQYF. As DNA, the CDR3 is TGCGCCAGCACTCCGGGACGGAGCTCCTACGAGCAGTACTTC.

This clone has a handful of counts. V gene TRBV5-8 combines with J gene TRBJ2-1; D not certain. V was shortened by 2 bases and J by 8 bases, with 14 bases between the two germline ends. This CDR3 spans 14 amino acids. Germline V CDR1 and CDR2: SGHTS, YDEGEE. The CDR3 DNA reads as TGTGCCAGCAGCTTCGAGGTTACAATAGATGAGCAGTTCTTC. Translation: CASSFEVTIDEQFF.

The rearrangement uses TRBV6-5 and TRBJ1-4; D may be TRBD1 (5 bases). Germline assignment: CDR1 MNHEY and CDR2 SVGAGI. Trimming pared 2 bases from V and 8 bases from J, leaving 18 bases between. CDR3 length: 16 amino acids. The CDR3 sequence: CASSYNREGPGEKLFF. CDR3 DNA sequence: TGTGCCAGCAGTTACAATAGGGAGGGGCCTGGAGAAAAACTGTTTTTT.

The chain combines TRBV7-2 with TRBJ2-7; D may match TRBD1 or TRBD2 (5 bases each). The length of the CDR3 is 14 residues. CDR1 and CDR2 (germline): SGHTA, FQGNSA. Trimming left V 5 bases short and J 1 base short, with 12 bases between. The chain's CDR3 is CASSPGPYSYEQYF. For the CDR3, the DNA is TGTGCCAGCAGCCCGGGACCTTATTCCTACGAGCAGTACTTC.

This chain connects TRBV9 to TRBJ1-1; 11 positions agree with TRBD1. Trimming cost V 3 bases and J 13 bases; bases outside gene matches: 8. The CDR3 consists of 13 residues. In germline, CDR1 is SGDLS, CDR2 YYNGEE. CDR3 sequence: CASSAPPDRGLFF. The CDR3 nucleotides are TGTGCCAGCAGCGCGCCACCGGACAGGGGGCTTTTCTTT. Filled out from reference TRBV9 and TRBJ1-1, the complete variable domain reads DSGVTQTPKHLITATGQRVTLRCSPRSGDLSVYWYQQSLDQGLQFLIQYYNGEERAKGNILERFSAQQFPDLHSELNLSSLELGDSALYFCASSAPPDRGLFFGQGTRLTVV.

V gene TRBV7-3 combines with J gene TRBJ2-3; the D is unclear. Trimming removed 1 base from V and 5 bases from J, with 4 bases in between. The CDR3 has 12 residues. The germline gives CDR1 SGHTA, CDR2 FQGTGA. The CDR3 DNA sequence: TGTGCCAGCAGCTTAAATTTAGATACGCAGTATTTT. Encoded protein: CASSLNLDTQYF.

The chain combines TRBV28 with TRBJ1-1, with D maybe TRBD1 (5 bases). CDR3 length: 13 amino acids. Germline V CDR1 and CDR2: MDHEN, SYDVKM. V lost 5 bases and J lost 4, with 11 bases in between. The CDR3, as DNA: TGTGCCAGCAGTCAGTTGGGGGGCACTGAAGCTTTCTTT. It yields the protein CASSQLGGTEAFF. The variable domain in full, with the rest retrieved from reference TRBV28 and TRBJ1-1, is DVKVTQSSRYLVKRTGEKVFLECVQDMDHENMFWYRQDPGLGLRLIYFSYDVKMKEKGDIPEGYSVSREKKERFSLILESASTNQTSMYLCASSQLGGTEAFFGQGTRLTVV.

The count of this clone is one. The chain is built from TRBV14 and TRBJ1-2, with D possibly TRBD1 on 5 matching bases. The V end was cut by 2 bases, the J end by 4 bases, with 14 bases between. This CDR3 region has 15 residues. The germline V gene has CDR1 SGHDN and CDR2 FVKESK. The CDR3 protein is CASSQTRADFYGYTF. The CDR3 bases are TGTGCCAGCAGCCAAACCAGGGCGGACTTCTATGGCTACACCTTC. Full variable domain (rest looked up from reference TRBV14 and TRBJ1-2): EAGVTQFPSHSVIEKGQTVTLRCDPISGHDNLYWYRRVMGKEIKFLLHFVKESKQDESGMPNNRFLAERTGGTYSTLKVQPAELEDSGVYFCASSQTRADFYGYTFGSGTRLTVV.

This chain uses TRBV5-8 with TRBJ2-7; D is unclear. Germline CDR1 SGHTS, CDR2 YDEGEE. This CDR3 comprises 14 residues. The ends were cut back, 0 bases at V and 0 bases at J, with 7 bases in the middle. The CDR3 bases are TGTGCCAGCAGCTTGGAGGCGAACTCCTACGAGCAGTACTTC. Translation gives CASSLEANSYEQYF.

The J gene is TRBJ2-1, the V gene TRBV12-5; D not resolved. V shed 7 bases and J shed 2 bases, with 12 bases lying between them. The germline V gene has CDR1 LGHNT and CDR2 FRNRAP. CDR3 length equals 14 residues. CDR3 sequence reads: CASAWTVTYNEQFF. The CDR3 DNA sequence: TGTGCTAGTGCCTGGACGGTTACCTACAATGAGCAGTTCTTC.

This chain uses TRBV6-1 with TRBJ2-7; D is uncertain. Trimming removed 11 bases at V and 2 bases at J, with 10 bases between. This CDR3 has 11 residues. Germline V gene sequence: CDR1 MNHNS, CDR2 SASEGT. CDR3 loop: CACNVPYEQYF. For the CDR3, the DNA is TGTGCCTGCAACGTTCCCTACGAGCAGTACTTC.

The J gene is TRBJ1-3, the V gene TRBV11-3, with D unresolved. Trimming removed 3 bases from V and 0 bases from J, with 9 bases in between. The germline CDR1 and CDR2 sequences are SGHNT and YENEEA. This CDR3 comprises 15 residues. The CDR3 DNA reads TGTGCCAGCAGCTTGGACGGGAGCTCTGGAAACACCATATATTTT. It yields the protein CASSLDGSSGNTIYF.

This sequence joins TRBV7-9 and TRBJ2-5; TRBD2 is a possible D gene (5 bases). CDR3 length: 15 amino acids. Germline V CDR1 and CDR2: SEHNR, FQNEAQ (reference sequence). Trimming left V 5 bases short and J 5 bases short, with 18 bases between. Here the CDR3 reads CASSPNGRTGETQYF. CDR3 in DNA: TGTGCCAGCAGCCCAAACGGCAGGACGGGGGAGACCCAGTACTTC.

The CDR3 region is CASSPGGHEQYF. Here the CDR3 DNA reads TGCGCCAGCAGCCCCGGGGGCCACGAGCAGTACTTC. This chain joins TRBV5-1 and TRBJ2-7; tentatively, D is TRBD1 or TRBD2 (6 bases each). Trimming took 4 bases from V and 5 from J, leaving 10 bases between them. The CDR3 spans 12 residues. Germline CDR1 SGHRS, CDR2 YFSETQ.